These T cell receptor beta chains were read from a single sample in a study of shared clonotypes between healthy human individuals. This table comes from immunoSEQ multiplex PCR, and its TCRdb copy is limited to in-frame clones, with some not included. The sample lists approximately 500,000 clones; 79% were seen once. Sequencing used PBMCs. The receptors were gathered from a woman in her forties in good health. Some clones in this sample may be carry-over from other donors' samples. CDR3s leave out the opening cysteine and the closing phenylalanine or tryptophan.

v_gene	j_gene	CDR3aa
TRBV4-1	TRBJ2-2	ASSRDHSGRVPGELF
TRBV9	TRBJ2-4	ASSLGLAGPKNIQY
TRBV10-3	TRBJ2-6	ATESSGANVLT
TRBV18	TRBJ1-4	ASSPDPREKLF
TRBV29-1	TRBJ1-2	SARDWNYGYT
TRBV5-1	TRBJ2-1	ASSLEDIDNEQF
TRBV27	TRBJ2-7	ASSPGQVYEQY
TRBV5-1	TRBJ2-3	ASSLVWTGGRADTQY
TRBV9	TRBJ2-1	ASSAGRASNNEQF
TRBV7-2	TRBJ1-5	ASSLDGTGEGNQPQH
TRBV5-1	TRBJ2-3	ASSLQGMGTDTQY
TRBV4-1	TRBJ2-5	ASRPRLAMGHQETQY
TRBV29-1	TRBJ2-1	SVDNRGDNEQF
TRBV28	.	ASTVDRPSGEQY
TRBV10-3	TRBJ1-1	AISGPGGGNTEAF
TRBV7-3	TRBJ2-7	ASSSLEKSYEQY
TRBV19	TRBJ2-1	ASSIDQGEQF
TRBV19	TRBJ2-2	ASSIGRGNTGELF
TRBV30	TRBJ1-6	AWTLHGTGGSSPLH
TRBV6-1	TRBJ2-2	ASGGGSWTGELF
TRBV7-8	TRBJ2-3	ASSPSLAGGGDTQY
TRBV7-3	TRBJ2-7	ASSFGGSLLGEQY
TRBV4-3	TRBJ1-5	ASSQDLGRNQPQH
TRBV21-1	TRBJ2-7	ASTRLVSSYEQY
TRBV6-5	TRBJ2-1	ASSYSSGAGNEQF
TRBV18	TRBJ2-7	ASSPGQGGFYDQY
TRBV28	TRBJ2-7	ASKGQGPTYEQY
TRBV7-9	TRBJ2-1	ASRQTHNLAGEQF
TRBV10-1	TRBJ2-1	ASSDGGRRNEQF
TRBV7-6	TRBJ2-7	ASSLEGTGSSEQY
TRBV9	TRBJ2-1	ASSPHAVSGGNNEQF
TRBV28	TRBJ2-3	ASREGLTDTQY
TRBV28	TRBJ2-5	ASSLEVAETQY
TRBV6-5	TRBJ2-6	ASSRRGTGANVLT
TRBV19	TRBJ2-7	ASSISPSGSSYEQY
TRBV2	TRBJ2-5	ASSEGGETQY